The 9 T cell receptor beta chains in this list originate from one sample, sequenced in a study of blood T cell repertoires in COVID-19. Profiled with immunoSEQ multiplex PCR; TCRdb holds only in-frame clones, not every one. The sample yields 60,000 to 75,000 clones, about nine tenths seen once. Input material: peripheral blood. These TCRs come from a man aged 25 to 45 with acute or convalescent COVID-19.

This chain connects TRBV5-4 to TRBJ1-1; tentatively, D is TRBD1 (6 bases). In germline, CDR1 is SGHNT, CDR2 YYREEE (reference sequence). The CDR3 is 15 residues long. V was trimmed by 4 bases and J by 4 bases, leaving 17 bases between them. CDR3 residues: CASSPTTTRGTEAFF. For the CDR3, the DNA is TGTGCCAGCAGCCCAACAACAACCAGGGGCACTGAAGCTTTCTTT.

This clone was observed a handful of times. The rearrangement links TRBV4-1 to TRBJ1-2; D is ambiguous. The CDR3 loop spans 16 amino acids. The V and J ends lost 1 base and 6 bases respectively, with 18 bases between them. CDR1 is MGHRA and CDR2 is YSYEKL in the germline V gene. The CDR3 loop is CASSQGLGRRSHGYTF. CDR3 DNA: TGCGCCAGCAGCCAAGGTTTGGGGAGGAGGAGTCATGGCTACACCTTC.

This chain joins TRBV3-1 (or the pseudogene TRBV3-2) and TRBJ2-2; D might be TRBD2 (6 bases). Germline loops: CDR1 LGHDT, CDR2 YNNKEL (reference sequence). The CDR3 sequence is 12 residues long. V gave up 8 bases and J gave up 3 bases, with 7 bases separating them. In DNA form, the CDR3 reads TGTGCCAGCTCGGGGGACACCGGGGAGCTGTTTTTT. This encodes CASSGDTGELFF.

CDR3 coding DNA: TGTGCCAGCAGTTATGGCGCGCGCAGGGGGGAAAAACTGTTTTTT. Amino acid sequence: CASSYGARRGEKLFF. The J gene is TRBJ1-4, the V gene TRBV6-5; 7 bases agree with TRBD1. This CDR3 comprises 15 residues. V lost 3 bases and J lost 8; bases outside the gene matches: 9. Germline lookup yields CDR1 MNHEY and CDR2 SVGAGI.

The genes are TRBV18 and TRBJ1-4; unclear D gene. CDR1 and CDR2 from the germline V gene are KGHSH and LQKENI. V lost 2 bases and J 8 bases, leaving 12 bases between the germline ends. The CDR3 consists of 14 residues. In DNA, the CDR3 is TGTGCCAGCTCACCAATGCTCGGGGAGGAAAAACTGTTTTTT. Protein product: CASSPMLGEEKLFF.

Details on this clone: At one end, the junction sequence differs from germline, possibly due to a read error. J is TRBJ2-4 and V is TRBV19; no reliable D call. In germline, CDR1 is LNHDA, CDR2 SQIVND (reference sequence). There are 11 residues in the CDR3. CDR3 residues: CASSGGDIQYF. CDR3 sequence (DNA): TGTGCAAGTAGTGGTGGAGACATTCAGTACTTC.

The V gene is TRBV6-6, the J gene TRBJ2-7, with 9 bases matching TRBD2. Germline assignment: CDR1 MNHNY and CDR2 SVGAGI (reference sequence). The CDR3 sequence is 16 residues long. J gave up 5 bases and V 7 bases, and 15 bases lay outside the gene matches. CDR3 nucleotides: TGTGCCAGCACTATAACGGGACTAGCAATTTTCAACGAGCAGTACTTC. Protein sequence: CASTITGLAIFNEQYF.

The V gene is TRBV7-9, the J gene TRBJ1-1, with 7 bases aligning to TRBD1. Trimming took 0 bases from V and 1 from J; bases not matched to a gene: 5. CDR1 and CDR2 from the germline V gene are SEHNR and FQNEAQ (reference sequence). The CDR3 spans 16 residues. The CDR3 region has the DNA TGTGCCAGCAGCTTAGCAACAGGGGATGGGAACACTGAAGCTTTCTTT. As protein: CASSLATGDGNTEAFF.

This sequence joins TRBV24-1 and TRBJ2-7; 8 nucleotides agree with TRBD1. CDR3 size: 15 residues. CDR1 and CDR2 (germline): KGHDR, SFDVKD. V shed 5 bases and J 3 bases; nucleotides not matched to a gene: 8. The CDR3 DNA follows: TGTGCCACCAGTGTAGGGGGACAGGTGAACTACGAGCAGTACGTC. It translates to CATSVGGQVNYEQYV.